What follows are 9 T cell receptor beta chains derived from one specimen sequenced in a study of blood T cell repertoires in COVID-19. Method: immunoSEQ multiplex PCR; TCRdb's copy keeps in-frame clones and lacks some. The repertoire has roughly 260,000 clones, approximately 91% of them found once; the top ten carry 2% to 2.5%. The sample comprised peripheral blood. These receptors originate from a woman aged 40 to 50 who had recovered from COVID-19.

V gene TRBV5-6 combines with J gene TRBJ2-3; no firm D call. CDR1 and CDR2 (germline): SGHDT, YYEEEE. The CDR3 extends over 13 amino acids. The V end lost 2 bases, the J end lost 4 bases, and 8 bases lay between the germline ends. CDR3 in DNA: TGTGCCAGCAGCTTCTCGAGCGCAGATACGCAGTATTTT. Translated, it gives CASSFSSADTQYF.

The V and J genes are TRBV6-5 and TRBJ2-7; possibly TRBD1 for D (6 bases). CDR1 is MNHEY and CDR2 is SVGAGI in the germline V gene. Trimming took 0 bases from V and 3 from J, leaving 15 bases between them. There are 16 residues in the CDR3. CDR3 sequence (DNA): TGTGCCAGCAGTTACTCCATGGACAGACCTTTCTACGAGCAGTACTTC. The encoded protein is CASSYSMDRPFYEQYF.

V and J are TRBV6-1 and TRBJ1-2; D is unresolved. Trimming cost V 2 bases and J 4 bases, with 8 bases left between them. There are 13 residues in the CDR3. The germline CDR1 and CDR2 sequences are MNHNS and SASEGT. The CDR3 DNA reads TGTGCCAGCAGTGAATTGGAGACCTATGGCTACACCTTC. Its translation is CASSELETYGYTF.

The chain is built from TRBV25-1 and TRBJ1-5, with 9 bases matching TRBD1. The CDR3 runs 17 residues. Germline CDR1 is MGHDK and CDR2 is SYGVNS. Trimming at V came to 3 bases and at J to 2 bases, leaving 8 bases not matched to a gene. CDR3: CASSDGTGSHGNQPQHF. The CDR3 nucleotides read TGTGCCAGCAGTGATGGGACAGGGTCTCATGGCAATCAGCCCCAGCATTTT.

The rearrangement links TRBV24-1 to TRBJ2-2, with TRBD1 matching over 8 bases. The CDR3 sequence is 16 residues long. Germline CDR1 KGHDR, CDR2 SFDVKD. V lost 2 bases to trimming and J lost 1 base; unmatched junction nucleotides: 2. The CDR3 loop is CATSDSGTGNTGELFF. CDR3 DNA: TGTGCCACCAGTGATTCCGGGACAGGGAACACCGGGGAGCTGTTTTTT.

The chain uses TRBV30 and TRBJ1-6, with D tentatively TRBD1 (6 bases). V was cut by 3 bases and J by 7 bases, with 13 bases left in between. Germline V CDR1 and CDR2: GTSNPN, SVGIG (reference sequence). This CDR3 is 14 amino acids long. DNA for the CDR3: TGTGCCTGGAGGGCAGGGGCGCAGAATTCACCCCTCCACTTT. Translation: CAWRAGAQNSPLHF.

The V and J genes are TRBV25-1 and TRBJ1-3, with TRBD1 matching over 10 bases. Germline trimming cut 3 bases from V and 3 bases from J; bases unmatched to any gene: 8. The CDR3 totals 17 residues. CDR1 and CDR2 (germline): MGHDK, SYGVNS. In DNA, the CDR3 is TGTGCCAGCAGTGATGACAGGGGGCGAGTCTATGGAAACACCATATATTTT. It is translated as CASSDDRGRVYGNTIYF. The variable domain in full, completed from reference TRBV25-1 and TRBJ1-3, reads EADIYQTPRYLVIGTGKKITLECSQTMGHDKMYWYQQDPGMELHLIHYSYGVNSTEKGDLSSESTVSRIRTEHFPLTLESARPSHTSQYLCASSDDRGRVYGNTIYFGEGSWLTVV.

The chain has TRBV28 and TRBJ2-2; 8 bases fit TRBD2. The V and J ends lost 6 bases and 5 bases, in that order; junction bases with no gene match: 14. This CDR3 is 17 amino acids long. Germline assignment: CDR1 MDHEN and CDR2 SYDVKM. In DNA form, the CDR3 reads TGTGCCAGCAGCCATACTCCCGGGGGGGCTCGGACCGGGGAGCTGTTTTTT. Protein product: CASSHTPGGARTGELFF.

The J gene is TRBJ2-3, the V gene TRBV29-1, with 8 bases matching TRBD1. This CDR3 spans 15 amino acids. From germline, CDR1 is SQVTM and CDR2 ANQGSEA. After removal of 1 base from V and 6 bases from J, the junction contained 9 bases not matched to a gene. DNA for the CDR3: TGCAGCGTTGAAGCAATTGACAGGGGCCCGGATACGCAGTATTTT. Residues: CSVEAIDRGPDTQYF.